Listed below are T cell receptor beta chains from one sample, sequenced in a study of OX40 agonist ivuxolimab in advanced cancers. Sequenced by immunoSEQ multiplex PCR; TCRdb stores in-frame clones only, minus some. The sample records 75,000 to 80,000 clones, roughly 84% being singletons. Sequenced here: CD4+ or CD8+ T cells sorted from blood, sampled in a trial of the OX40 agonist ivuxolimab. These receptors were taken from an adult with an advanced solid tumor such as melanoma, head and neck, liver or kidney cancer. CDR3s leave out the opening cysteine and the closing phenylalanine or tryptophan.

v_call,cdr3_aa
TRBV7-2,ASSGHQNTEAF
TRBV10-2,ASSDPGLANGETQY
TRBV28,ASSRTGIYGYT
TRBV5-1,ASSLGGGNTEAF
TRBV12-2,ASRPPDRHDYKNIQY
TRBV2,ASLEGTPSYNEQF
TRBV18,ASSPEWDSTNEKLF
TRBV18,ASSTTGGSWNGQPQH
TRBV28,ASSLWHMGQGSYGAF
TRBV5-5,ASSFMSTRGGNTIY
TRBV7-3,ASSWGLAGEQF
TRBV27,ASSRDSFYGYT
TRBV7-8,ASSLTGYSGNTIY
TRBV6-5,ASSYRERAAEQY
TRBV4-3,ASSQGNGRAKDTQY
TRBV5-5,ASSSTPYGEPRSYEQY
TRBV18,ASSGGASGTHTGELF
TRBV29-1,SVERGTTGELF
TRBV27,ASRPLADQETQY
TRBV5-6,ASTTGVEYGYT
TRBV29-1,SVEVLTVDYGYT
TRBV5-6,ASSLGQDYGYT
TRBV7-3,ASSPGGTDTGELF
TRBV19,ASSSTYSGEAF
TRBV30,AWSVPVVGYT
TRBV5-4,ASSLQGAVHEQY
TRBV2,ASSEEGGNIQY
TRBV2,ASSGQGARVHGYT
TRBV9,ASSAISFGTGLYNEQF
TRBV4-3,ASSLRLAGTPYEQY
TRBV28,ASVAGGKDGTGELF